The rows below give T cell receptor beta chains drawn from one sample of a study of CD8+ T cells in alopecia areata. Assay used: immunoSEQ multiplex PCR; TCRdb lists only in-frame clones, some missing. Of more than 90,000 clones listed, 55% to 80% are singletons. The sample taken for sequencing was CD4+ T cells sorted from blood. The receptors come from a human donor in good health. CDR3s leave out the opening cysteine and the closing phenylalanine or tryptophan. Fields, in order: clone size, CDR3 length, V gene, CDR3 protein. Clone size is stated in some rows and not others, as once, few, many or a class when expanded.

clone size: NA; CDR3 length: 13; V gene: TRBV6-1; CDR3 protein: ASSGLGTVNTEAF
clone size: NA; CDR3 length: 10; V gene: TRBV29-1; CDR3 protein: SATQGDTEAF
clone size: many; CDR3 length: 11; V gene: TRBV7-2; CDR3 protein: ASSRDRAGELF
clone size: NA; CDR3 length: 10; V gene: TRBV7-8; CDR3 protein: ASTLGGYGYT
clone size: NA; CDR3 length: 12; V gene: TRBV15; CDR3 protein: ATSRGQGAYEQY
clone size: NA; CDR3 length: 14; V gene: TRBV5-1; CDR3 protein: ASSPGQGYPNYGYT
clone size: NA; CDR3 length: 11; V gene: TRBV30; CDR3 protein: ACQGSTDSPLH
clone size: NA; CDR3 length: 13; V gene: TRBV27; CDR3 protein: ASSLVGGRDGELF
clone size: NA; CDR3 length: 11; V gene: TRBV29-1; CDR3 protein: SVDDRGNTEAF
clone size: NA; CDR3 length: 13; V gene: TRBV7-3; CDR3 protein: ASSLDGQGRDTQY
clone size: NA; CDR3 length: 13; V gene: TRBV19; CDR3 protein: ASSNRGSSWETQY
clone size: NA; CDR3 length: 11; V gene: TRBV6-5; CDR3 protein: ASTRDGNQPQH
clone size: NA; CDR3 length: 12; V gene: TRBV10-3; CDR3 protein: AIRPAGPQETQY
clone size: NA; CDR3 length: 11; V gene: TRBV10-1; CDR3 protein: ASSEFPLETQY
clone size: NA; CDR3 length: 12; V gene: TRBV7-8; CDR3 protein: ASSLAQGEYEQY